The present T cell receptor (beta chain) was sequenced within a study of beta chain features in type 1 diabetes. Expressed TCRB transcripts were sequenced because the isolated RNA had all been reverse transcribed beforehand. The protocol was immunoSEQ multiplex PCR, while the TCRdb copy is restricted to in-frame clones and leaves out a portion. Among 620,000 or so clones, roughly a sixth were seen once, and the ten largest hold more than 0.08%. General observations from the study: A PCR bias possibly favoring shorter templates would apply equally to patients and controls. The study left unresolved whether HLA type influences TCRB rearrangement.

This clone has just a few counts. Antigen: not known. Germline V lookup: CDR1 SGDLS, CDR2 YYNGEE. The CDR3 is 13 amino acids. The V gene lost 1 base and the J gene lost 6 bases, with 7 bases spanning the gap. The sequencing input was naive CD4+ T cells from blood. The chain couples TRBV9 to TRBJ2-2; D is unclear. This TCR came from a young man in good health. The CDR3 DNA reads TGTGCCAGCAGCGTAAATGGTCCCGGGGAGCTGTTTTTT. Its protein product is CASSVNGPGELFF.